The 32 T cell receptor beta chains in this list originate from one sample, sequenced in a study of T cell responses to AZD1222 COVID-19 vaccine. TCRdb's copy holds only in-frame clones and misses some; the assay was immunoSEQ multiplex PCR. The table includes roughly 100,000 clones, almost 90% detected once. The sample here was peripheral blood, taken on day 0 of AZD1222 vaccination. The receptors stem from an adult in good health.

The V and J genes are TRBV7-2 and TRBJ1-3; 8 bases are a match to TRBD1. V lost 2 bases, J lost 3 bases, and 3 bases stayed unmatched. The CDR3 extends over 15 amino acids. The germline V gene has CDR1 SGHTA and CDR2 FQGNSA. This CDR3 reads CASSLQGAGGNTIYF. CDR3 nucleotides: TGTGCCAGCAGCTTACAGGGGGCTGGTGGAAACACCATATATTTT.

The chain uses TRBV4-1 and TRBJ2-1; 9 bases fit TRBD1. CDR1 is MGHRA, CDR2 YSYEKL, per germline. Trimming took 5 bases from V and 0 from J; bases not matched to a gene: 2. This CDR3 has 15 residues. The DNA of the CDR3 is TGCGCCAGCAGCGGGACAGGGAGCTCCTACAATGAGCAGTTCTTC. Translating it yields CASSGTGSSYNEQFF.

CDR3 bases: TGTGCCAGCAGTTACAGGGGTGTGGGCACTGAAGCTTTCTTT. Translating it yields CASSYRGVGTEAFF. This sequence joins TRBV6-6 and TRBJ1-1, with D possibly TRBD1 on 5 matching bases. This CDR3 is 14 amino acids long. V was shortened by 2 bases and J by 4 bases, with 11 bases between the two germline ends. Per the germline V gene, CDR1 is MNHNY and CDR2 is SVGAGI (reference sequence).

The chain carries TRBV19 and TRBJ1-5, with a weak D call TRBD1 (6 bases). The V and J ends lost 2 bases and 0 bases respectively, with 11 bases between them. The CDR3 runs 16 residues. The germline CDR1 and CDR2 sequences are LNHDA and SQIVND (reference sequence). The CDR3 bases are TGTGCCAGTAGTATATTCAGGGGAGGTAGCAATCAGCCCCAGCATTTT. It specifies CASSIFRGGSNQPQHF.

CDR3 region: CASSPGQGFGPQHF. DNA for the CDR3: TGTGCCAGCAGCCCCGGACAGGGGTTTGGACCCCAGCATTTT. The chain links TRBV2 to TRBJ1-5, with 9 bases that match TRBD1. V lost 6 bases and J lost 10; bases outside the gene matches: 10. This CDR3 comprises 14 residues. CDR1 and CDR2 from the germline V gene are SNHLY and FYNNEI.

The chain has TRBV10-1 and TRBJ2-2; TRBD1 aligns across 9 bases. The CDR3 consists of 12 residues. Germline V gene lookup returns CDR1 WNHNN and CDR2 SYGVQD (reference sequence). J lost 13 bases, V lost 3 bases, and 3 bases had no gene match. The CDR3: CASSDGQGLLFF. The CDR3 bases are TGCGCCAGCAGTGACGGACAGGGGCTGCTGTTTTTT.

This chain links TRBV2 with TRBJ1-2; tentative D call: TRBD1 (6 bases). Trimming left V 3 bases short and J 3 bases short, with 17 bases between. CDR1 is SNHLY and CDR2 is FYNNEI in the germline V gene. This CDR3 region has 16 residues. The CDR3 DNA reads TGTGCCAGCAGTGATCCTGGACAGCGAGGGCACTATGGCTACACCTTC. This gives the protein CASSDPGQRGHYGYTF.

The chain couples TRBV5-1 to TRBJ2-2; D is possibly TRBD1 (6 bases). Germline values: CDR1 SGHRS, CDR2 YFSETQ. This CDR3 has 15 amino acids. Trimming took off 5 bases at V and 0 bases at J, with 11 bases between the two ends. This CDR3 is CASSPGVPNTGELFF. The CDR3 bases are TGCGCCAGCAGTCCAGGGGTCCCGAACACCGGGGAGCTGTTTTTT.

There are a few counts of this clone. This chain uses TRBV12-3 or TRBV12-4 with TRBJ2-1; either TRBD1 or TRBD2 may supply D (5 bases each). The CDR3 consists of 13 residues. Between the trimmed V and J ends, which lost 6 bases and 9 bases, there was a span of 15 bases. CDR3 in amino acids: CASRGVGGAEQFF. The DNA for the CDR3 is TGTGCCAGCAGGGGGGTTGGGGGAGCTGAGCAGTTCTTC.

The CDR3 sequence: CASSLEIPGAFF. The CDR3 DNA sequence: TGTGCCAGCAGCTTAGAGATCCCCGGGGCTTTCTTT. The chain employs TRBV11-2 and TRBJ1-1; no firm D call. CDR3 length equals 12 residues. Germline-derived CDR1 and CDR2 are SGHAT and FQNNGV. With 0 bases removed from V and 11 bases from J, the gap between germline ends came to 10 bases.

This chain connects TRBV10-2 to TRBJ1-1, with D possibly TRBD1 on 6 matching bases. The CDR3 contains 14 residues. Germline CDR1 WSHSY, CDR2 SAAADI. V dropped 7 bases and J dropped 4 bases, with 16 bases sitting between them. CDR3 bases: TGCGCCAGCACGCAGGGGTTTTACGGCACTGAAGCTTTCTTT. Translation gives CASTQGFYGTEAFF.

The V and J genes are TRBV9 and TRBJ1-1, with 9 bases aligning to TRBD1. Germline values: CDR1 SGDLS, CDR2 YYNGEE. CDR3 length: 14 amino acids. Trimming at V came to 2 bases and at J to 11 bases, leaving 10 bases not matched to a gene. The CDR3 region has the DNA TGTGCCAGCAGCGTGGGGGGACAGGGAGTTTTGGCTTTCTTT. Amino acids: CASSVGGQGVLAFF.

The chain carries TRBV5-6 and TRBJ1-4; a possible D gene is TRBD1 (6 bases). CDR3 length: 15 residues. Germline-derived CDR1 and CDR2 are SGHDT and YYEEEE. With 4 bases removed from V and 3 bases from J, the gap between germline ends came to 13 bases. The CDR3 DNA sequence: TGTGCCAGCAGCCCCGACAGGACCTCTAATGAAAAACTGTTTTTT. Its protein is CASSPDRTSNEKLFF.

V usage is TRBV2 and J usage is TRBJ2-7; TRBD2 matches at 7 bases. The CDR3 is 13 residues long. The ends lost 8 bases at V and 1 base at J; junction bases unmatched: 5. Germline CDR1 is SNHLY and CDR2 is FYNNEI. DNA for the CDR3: TGTGCCAGCGCGCGGGGGTCTTCCTACGAGCAGTACTTC. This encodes CASARGSSYEQYF. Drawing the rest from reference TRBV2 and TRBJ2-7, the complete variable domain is EPEVTQTPSHQVTQMGQEVILRCVPISNHLYFYWYRQILGQKVEFLVSFYNNEISEKSEIFDDQFSVERPDGSNFTLKIRSTKLEDSAMYFCASARGSSYEQYFGPGTRLTVT.

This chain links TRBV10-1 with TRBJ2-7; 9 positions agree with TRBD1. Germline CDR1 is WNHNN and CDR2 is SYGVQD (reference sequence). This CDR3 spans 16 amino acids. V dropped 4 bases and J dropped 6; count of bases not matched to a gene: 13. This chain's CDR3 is CASSAGSGTGISEQYF. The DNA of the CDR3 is TGCGCCAGCAGTGCTGGATCCGGGACAGGGATCTCCGAGCAGTACTTC.

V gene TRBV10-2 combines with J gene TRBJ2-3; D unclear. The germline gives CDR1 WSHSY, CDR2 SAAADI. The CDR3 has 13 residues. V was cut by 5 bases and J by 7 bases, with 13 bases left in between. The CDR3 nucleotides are TGCGCCAGCAGTCCGAGAGCAGTGAATACGCAGTATTTT. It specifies CASSPRAVNTQYF.

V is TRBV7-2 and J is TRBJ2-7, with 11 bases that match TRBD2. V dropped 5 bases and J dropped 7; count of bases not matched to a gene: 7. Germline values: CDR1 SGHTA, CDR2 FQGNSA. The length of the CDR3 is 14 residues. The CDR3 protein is CASSRPRLAGEQYF. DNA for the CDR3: TGTGCCAGCAGCCGCCCAAGACTAGCGGGGGAGCAGTACTTC.

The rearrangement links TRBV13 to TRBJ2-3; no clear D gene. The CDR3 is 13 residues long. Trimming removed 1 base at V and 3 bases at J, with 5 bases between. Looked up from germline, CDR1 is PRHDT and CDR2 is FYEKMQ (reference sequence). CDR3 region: CASSLVGTDTQYF. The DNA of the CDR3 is TGTGCCAGCAGCTTAGTGGGAACAGATACGCAGTATTTT.

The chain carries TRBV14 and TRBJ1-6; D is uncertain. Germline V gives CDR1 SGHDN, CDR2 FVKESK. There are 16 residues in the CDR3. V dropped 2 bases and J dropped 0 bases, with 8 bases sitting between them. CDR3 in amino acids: CASSQRVSSYNSPLHF. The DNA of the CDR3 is TGTGCCAGCAGCCAACGAGTGAGCTCCTATAATTCACCCCTCCACTTT.

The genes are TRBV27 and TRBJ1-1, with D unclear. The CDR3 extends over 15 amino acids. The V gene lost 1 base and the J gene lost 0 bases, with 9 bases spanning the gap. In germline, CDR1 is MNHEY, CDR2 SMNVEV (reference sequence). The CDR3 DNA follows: TGTGCCAGCAGTTTATTCGGCAGAATGAACACTGAAGCTTTCTTT. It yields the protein CASSLFGRMNTEAFF.

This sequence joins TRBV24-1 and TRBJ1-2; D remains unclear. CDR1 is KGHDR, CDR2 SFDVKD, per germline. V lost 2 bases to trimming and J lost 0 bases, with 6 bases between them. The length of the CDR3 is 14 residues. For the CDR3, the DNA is TGTGCCACCAGTGATTCCCCTCCTAACTATGGCTACACCTTC. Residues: CATSDSPPNYGYTF.

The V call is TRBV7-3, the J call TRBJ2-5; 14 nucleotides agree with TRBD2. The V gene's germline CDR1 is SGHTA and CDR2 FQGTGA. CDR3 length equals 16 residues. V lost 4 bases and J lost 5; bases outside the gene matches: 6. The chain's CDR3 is CASSSMGLAGVETQYF. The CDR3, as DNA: TGTGCCAGCAGCTCCATGGGACTAGCGGGAGTTGAGACCCAGTACTTC.

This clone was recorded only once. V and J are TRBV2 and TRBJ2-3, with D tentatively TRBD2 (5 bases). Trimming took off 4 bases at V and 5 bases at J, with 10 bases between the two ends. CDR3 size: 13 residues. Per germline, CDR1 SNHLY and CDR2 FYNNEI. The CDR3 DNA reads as TGTGCCAGCAGTGGGGTCGGGGTAGATACGCAGTATTTT. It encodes CASSGVGVDTQYF.

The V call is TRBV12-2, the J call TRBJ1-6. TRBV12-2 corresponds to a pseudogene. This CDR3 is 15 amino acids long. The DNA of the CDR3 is TGTGCAAGTCGCTTGGGGGGCCCTTCGAATTCACCCCTCCACTTT. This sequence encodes CASRLGGPSNSPLHF.

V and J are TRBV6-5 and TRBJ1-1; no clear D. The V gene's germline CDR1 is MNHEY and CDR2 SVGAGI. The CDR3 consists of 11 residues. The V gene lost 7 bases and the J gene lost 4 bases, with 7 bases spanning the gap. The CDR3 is CASKRGTEAFF. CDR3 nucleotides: TGTGCCAGCAAGCGCGGCACTGAAGCTTTCTTT.

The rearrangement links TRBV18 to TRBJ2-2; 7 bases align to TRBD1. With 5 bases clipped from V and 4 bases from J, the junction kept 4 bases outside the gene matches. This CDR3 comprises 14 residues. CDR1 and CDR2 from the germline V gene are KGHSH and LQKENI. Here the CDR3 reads CASSSGQITGELFF. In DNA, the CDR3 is TGTGCCAGCTCATCGGGACAGATCACCGGGGAGCTGTTTTTT.

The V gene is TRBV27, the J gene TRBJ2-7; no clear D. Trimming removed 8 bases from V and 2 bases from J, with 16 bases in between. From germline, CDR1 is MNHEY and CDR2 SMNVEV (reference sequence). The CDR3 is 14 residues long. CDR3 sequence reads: CASSEPHPPYEQYF. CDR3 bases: TGTGCCAGCTCCGAACCTCACCCCCCCTACGAGCAGTACTTC.

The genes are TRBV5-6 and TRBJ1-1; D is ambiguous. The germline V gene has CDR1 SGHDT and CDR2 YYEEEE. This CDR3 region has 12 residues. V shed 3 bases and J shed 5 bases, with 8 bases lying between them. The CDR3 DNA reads TGTGCCAGCAGCTGGTCGAGTACTGAAGCTTTCTTT. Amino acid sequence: CASSWSSTEAFF. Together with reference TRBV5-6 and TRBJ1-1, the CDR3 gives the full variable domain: DAGVTQSPTHLIKTRGQQVTLRCSPKSGHDTVSWYQQALGQGPQFIFQYYEEEERQRGNFPDRFSGHQFPNYSSELNVNALLLGDSALYLCASSWSSTEAFFGQGTRLTVV.

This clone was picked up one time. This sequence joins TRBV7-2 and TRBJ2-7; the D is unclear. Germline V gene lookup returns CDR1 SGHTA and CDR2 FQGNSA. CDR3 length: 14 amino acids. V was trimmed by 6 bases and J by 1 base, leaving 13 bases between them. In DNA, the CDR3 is TGTGCCAGCAGTGTTAGGGTCCATTCCTACGAGCAGTACTTC. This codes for CASSVRVHSYEQYF.

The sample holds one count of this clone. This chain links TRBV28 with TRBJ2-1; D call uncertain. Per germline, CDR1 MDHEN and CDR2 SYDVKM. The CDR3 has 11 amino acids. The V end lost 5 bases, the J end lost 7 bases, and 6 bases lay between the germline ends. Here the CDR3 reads CASSLGNEQFF. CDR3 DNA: TGTGCCAGCAGTCTAGGGAATGAGCAGTTCTTC.

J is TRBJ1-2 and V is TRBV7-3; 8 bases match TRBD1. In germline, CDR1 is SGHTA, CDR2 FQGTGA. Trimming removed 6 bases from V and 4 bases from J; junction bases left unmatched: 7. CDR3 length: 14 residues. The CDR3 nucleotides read TGTGCCAGCAGTTCAGGACAGGGAGTCTATGGCTACACCTTC. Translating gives CASSSGQGVYGYTF.

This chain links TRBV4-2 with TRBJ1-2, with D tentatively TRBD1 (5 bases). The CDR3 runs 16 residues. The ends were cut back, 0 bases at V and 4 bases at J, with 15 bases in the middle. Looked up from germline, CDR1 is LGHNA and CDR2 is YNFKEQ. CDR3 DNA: TGTGCCAGCAGCCAAGATGGGACGAGGCCGAGCTATGGCTACACCTTC. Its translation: CASSQDGTRPSYGYTF.